These T cell receptor beta chains were read from a single sample in a study of T cell clones after liver transplantation. Profiled with immunoSEQ multiplex PCR; TCRdb holds only in-frame clones, not every one. The sample holds about 21,000 clones; roughly 92% are singletons and the top ten take 25%. The specimen was CD8+ T cells from blood, collected approximately 26 months after liver transplant. The receptors were gathered from a human patient who received a liver transplant. Some T cells could come from the graft donor. Both conserved end residues are part of each CDR3. Fields, in order: D gene, clone size, J gene, V gene, CDR3 protein, CDR3 DNA. The D gene is left open where the match is weak. Some rows have no size entry. The others give once, few or many, or a class for an expanded clone.

>NA|NA|TRBJ2-7|TRBV5-4
CASSRGDTEQYF
TGTGCCAGCAGCAGAGGGGACACCGAGCAGTACTTC
>NA|NA|TRBJ1-1|TRBV6-5
CASSPWENTEAFF
TGTGCCAGCAGCCCATGGGAGAACACTGAAGCTTTCTTT
>NA|once|TRBJ1-1|TRBV28
CASSGFPYMAEAFF
TGTGCCAGCAGTGGATTTCCCTATATGGCTGAAGCTTTCTTT
>TRBD1|NA|TRBJ2-1|TRBV7-2
CASSPREEGANEQFF
TGTGCCAGCAGCCCCAGGGAAGAGGGGGCCAATGAGCAGTTCTTC
>NA|NA|TRBJ2-5|TRBV19
CASSNGRGRTETQYF
TGTGCCAGTAGTAATGGCAGGGGACGAACAGAGACCCAGTACTTC
>NA|NA|TRBJ2-1|TRBV28
CASSLGGASYNEQFF
TGTGCCAGCAGTTTGGGCGGGGCTTCCTACAATGAGCAGTTCTTC
>NA|NA|TRBJ2-6|TRBV19
CASSLGHSGANVLTF
TGTGCCAGTAGTCTAGGGCACTCTGGGGCCAACGTCCTGACTTTC
>NA|NA|TRBJ2-5|TRBV5-1
CASSLGGAPQETQYF
TGCGCCAGCAGCTTGGGAGGGGCCCCCCAAGAGACCCAGTACTTC
>TRBD1|NA|TRBJ2-6|TRBV5-1
CASSLDRGPLSGANVLTF
TGCGCCAGCAGCCTGGACAGGGGTCCACTCTCTGGGGCCAACGTCCTGACTTTC
>NA|NA|TRBJ1-2|TRBV7-2
CASSPGTAPDGYTF
TGTGCCAGCAGCCCCGGGACTGCTCCAGATGGCTACACCTTC
>TRBD1|NA|TRBJ2-7|TRBV18
CASSPPAGGYEQYF
TGTGCCAGCTCACCGCCGGCAGGGGGCTACGAGCAGTACTTC
>NA|NA|TRBJ2-7|TRBV11-3
CASSFAGSASYEQYF
TGTGCCAGCAGCTTCGCAGGTAGCGCGAGTTACGAGCAGTACTTC
>NA|NA|TRBJ2-6|TRBV4-1
CASSQEDHSGANVLTF
TGCGCCAGCAGCCAAGAGGACCACTCTGGGGCCAACGTCCTGACTTTC
>NA|few|TRBJ1-1|TRBV6-5
CASSYGGLNTEAFF
TGTGCCAGCAGTTACGGCGGCTTGAACACTGAAGCTTTCTTT
>TRBD1|NA|TRBJ2-3|TRBV9
CASRGQVSTDTQYF
TGTGCCAGCAGAGGACAGGTTAGCACAGATACGCAGTATTTT
>NA|NA|TRBJ2-2|TRBV9
CASSVDGRDTGELFF
TGTGCCAGCAGCGTAGACGGGAGAGACACCGGGGAGCTGTTTTTT
>NA|NA|TRBJ2-3|TRBV7-3
CASSLNPVTDTQYF
TGTGCCAGCAGCTTAAACCCTGTAACAGATACGCAGTATTTT
>NA|NA|TRBJ2-2|TRBV27
CASSLLAGELFF
TGTGCCAGCAGTTTATTGGCCGGGGAGCTGTTTTTT
>NA|NA|TRBJ1-1|TRBV7-2
CASSLGTANTEAFF
TGTGCCAGCAGCTTAGGGACAGCGAACACTGAAGCTTTCTTT
>TRBD2|NA|TRBJ2-5|TRBV4-2
CASSQEGRVSQETQYF
TGTGCCAGCAGCCAGGAGGGGAGGGTGAGCCAAGAGACCCAGTACTTC
>NA|NA|TRBJ1-2|TRBV4-3
CASSQGQNYGYTF
TGCGCCAGCAGCCAGGGACAAAACTATGGCTACACCTTC
>NA|NA|TRBJ2-1|TRBV6-4
CASSDSGSSVHEQFF
TGTGCCAGCAGCGACTCAGGGTCTAGCGTCCATGAGCAGTTCTTC
>NA|NA|TRBJ1-2|TRBV5-1
CASSLATLGEGVGGYTF
TGCGCCAGCAGCTTGGCCACGCTGGGGGAAGGGGTTGGTGGCTACACCTTC
>NA|NA|TRBJ2-2|TRBV7-3
CASGPPGSSGELFF
TGTGCCAGCGGACCTCCGGGGAGTAGCGGGGAGCTGTTTTTT
>NA|NA|TRBJ1-1|TRBV6-6
CASSYTVNTEAFF
TGTGCCAGCAGTTACACTGTGAACACTGAAGCTTTCTTT
>NA|NA|TRBJ2-7|TRBV4-2
CASSQDPGLALGEQYF
TGTGCCAGCAGCCAAGACCCGGGACTGGCCTTGGGCGAGCAGTACTTC
>TRBD2|NA|TRBJ2-1|TRBV9
CASSVDLSGGGYNEQFF
TGTGCCAGCAGCGTGGACCTTAGCGGGGGAGGTTACAATGAGCAGTTCTTC
>TRBD2|NA|TRBJ2-1|TRBV25-1
CASSGLAGGNEQFF
TGTGCCAGCTCGGGACTAGCGGGGGGCAATGAGCAGTTCTTC
>NA|once|TRBJ2-7|TRBV1
CTSSPSQGYEQYF
TGCACCAGCAGCCCTAGCCAGGGGTACGAGCAGTACTTC
>NA|NA|TRBJ1-5|TRBV27
CASRRLNSNQPQHF
TGTGCCAGCAGGAGACTGAATAGCAATCAGCCCCAGCATTTT
>TRBD1|NA|TRBJ2-7|TRBV27
CASSWGQGAYEQYF
TGTGCCAGCAGTTGGGGACAGGGGGCTTACGAGCAGTACTTC
>TRBD2|NA|TRBJ2-1|TRBV11-2
CASSPTSGVGNEQFF
TGTGCCAGCAGCCCTACTAGCGGGGTAGGCAATGAGCAGTTCTTC
>TRBD2|once|TRBJ2-5|TRBV6-4
CASPEAGGETQYF
TGTGCCAGCCCAGAGGCGGGGGGAGAGACCCAGTACTTC
>TRBD2|NA|TRBJ2-7|TRBV2
CASEGTIIYEQYF
TGTGCCAGCGAGGGGACTATAATCTACGAGCAGTACTTC
>NA|NA|TRBJ2-2|TRBV6-6
CASSYWQTANTGELFF
TGTGCCAGCAGTTACTGGCAGACCGCGAACACCGGGGAGCTGTTTTTT
>TRBD2|NA|TRBJ2-3|TRBV19
CASSTQLATSTDTQYF
TGTGCCAGTAGTACCCAACTAGCGACTAGCACAGATACGCAGTATTTT
>NA|NA|TRBJ2-2|TRBV7-6
CASSLARGAAGELFF
TGTGCCAGCAGCTTAGCTAGGGGGGCAGCCGGGGAGCTGTTTTTT
>NA|once|TRBJ2-1|TRBV5-1
CASSLPGDNEQFF
TGCGCCAGCAGCTTGCCGGGGGACAATGAGCAGTTCTTC
>NA|few|TRBJ2-2|TRBV27
CASSLGGATGELFF
TGTGCCAGCAGTTTAGGGGGGGCCACCGGGGAGCTGTTTTTT
>NA|NA|TRBJ2-1|TRBV27
CASSLEGVEQFF
TGTGCCAGCAGTTTGGAGGGAGTTGAGCAGTTCTTC
>NA|NA|TRBJ2-1|TRBV6-4
CASSVDPSAYNEQFF
TGTGCCAGCAGTGTGGACCCCTCGGCCTACAATGAGCAGTTCTTC
>NA|NA|TRBJ2-2|TRBV7-2
CASGPAVTGELFF
TGTGCCAGCGGACCGGCAGTAACCGGGGAGCTGTTTTTT
>NA|NA|TRBJ1-2|TRBV11-3
CASSAGEALANYGYTF
TGTGCCAGCAGCGCCGGCGAGGCCTTAGCTAACTATGGCTACACCTTC
>NA|NA|TRBJ2-1|TRBV7-9
CASSLNRYEQFF
TGTGCCAGCAGCTTAAACAGGTATGAGCAGTTCTTC
>TRBD1|NA|TRBJ1-5|TRBV28
CASSLGTRQGSNQPQHF
TGTGCCAGCAGTTTAGGGACAAGACAGGGATCCAATCAGCCCCAGCATTTT
>NA|NA|TRBJ1-1|TRBV7-8
CATRRGMNTEAFF
TGTGCCACCCGACGGGGGATGAACACTGAAGCTTTCTTT
>TRBD1|NA|TRBJ1-1|TRBV19
CASSIYGQANTEAFF
TGTGCCAGTAGTATTTACGGACAGGCGAACACTGAAGCTTTCTTT
>TRBD2|NA|TRBJ2-3|TRBV7-6
CASSSLLAGDDTDTQYF
TGTGCCAGCAGCTCCCTACTAGCGGGAGATGATACAGATACGCAGTATTTT
>TRBD2|once|TRBJ2-2|TRBV4-1
CASSQDLVIAGPGELFF
TGCGCCAGCAGCCAAGATCTTGTGATAGCGGGACCCGGGGAGCTGTTTTTT
>NA|NA|TRBJ2-7|TRBV6-1
CASSEAVADSYEQYF
TGTGCCAGCAGTGAAGCGGTGGCGGACTCCTACGAGCAGTACTTC
>NA|once|TRBJ2-3|TRBV27
CASSTGPGDTQYF
TGTGCCAGCAGCACCGGGCCAGGGGATACGCAGTATTTT
>NA|NA|TRBJ2-7|TRBV4-1
CASSQGGTASYEQYF
TGCGCCAGCAGCCAAGGAGGGACGGCGAGCTACGAGCAGTACTTC
>TRBD2|NA|TRBJ2-3|TRBV27
CASSYLAVPPDTQYF
TGTGCCAGCAGTTATCTAGCGGTGCCCCCAGATACGCAGTATTTT
>TRBD1|NA|TRBJ2-2|TRBV7-8
CAITGGIAGELFF
TGTGCCATCACAGGGGGCATTGCCGGGGAGCTGTTTTTT
>NA|NA|TRBJ1-4|TRBV6-5
CASSTETAGGEKLFF
TGTGCCAGCAGTACAGAGACAGCGGGGGGTGAAAAACTGTTTTTT
>TRBD1|NA|TRBJ2-1|TRBV10-3
CAISEPDRVNEQFF
TGTGCCATCAGTGAGCCCGACAGGGTCAATGAGCAGTTCTTC
>NA|NA|TRBJ2-5|TRBV11-1
CASSPTRALQETQYF
TGTGCCAGCAGTCCCACACGGGCCCTCCAAGAGACCCAGTACTTC
>TRBD1|NA|TRBJ1-5|TRBV4-3
CASSQDGQGFQPQHF
TGCGCCAGCAGCCAAGACGGACAGGGGTTTCAGCCCCAGCATTTT
>NA|once|TRBJ2-1|TRBV7-9
CASRSGPPVGNEQFF
TGTGCCAGCAGATCGGGGCCCCCGGTGGGGAATGAGCAGTTCTTC
>NA|NA|TRBJ1-1|TRBV4-2
CASSQPEFKNTEAFF
TGTGCCAGCAGCCAACCAGAGTTTAAGAACACTGAAGCTTTCTTT